This TCR beta chain was found in a study of T-cell reconstitution after alpha-beta-depleted transplantation in children (dated by TCRdb to about 2016). Regarding the research as a whole: T-cell immune reconstitution after TCRalphabeta/CD19-depleted allogeneic hematopoietic cell transplantation in children was quantitatively tracked in the study by means of TCR repertoire profiling.

The germline V gene supplies CDR1 MDHEN and CDR2 SYDVKM. From the cysteine through the phenylalanine, the CDR3 covers 13 amino acids. The retained sequence is limited to the CDR3, 39 bases, with the frame set at the first base. The junction carries 8 bases between V and J, which are trimmed by 3 bases and 3 bases respectively. This clonotype was found many times. The antigen this receptor binds is unknown. Within one base of it there is no much larger clone, and no base qualities were kept. The library was made by PCR. Instrument on record: Illumina HiSeq 2500. TCR library preparation used molecular barcoding, with unique molecular identifiers applied to normalize quantification of the TCRbeta repertoire. TCRdb reprocessing: public reads trimmed at Q25 with fastp, clones called with MiXCR, in-frame beta chains kept. Rows with a matching CDR3 protein are joined into one entry that keeps the most common DNA and genes. The sample table contains hundreds of thousands of distinct CDR3 sequences; only one count was recorded for around 12% of them. Over 2.5% of the sample belongs to the ten largest clones.

This TCR was recovered from a human donor who donated a stem cell graft to a child with acute lymphoblastic leukemia. The chain was built from TRBV28 and TRBJ1-1; a confident D gene designation cannot be given. The sample consisted of PBMCs from the stem cell graft donor, taken from the stem cell graft. Read as DNA, the sequence is TGTGCCAGCAGTTTCCTGGCGGACACTGAAGCTTTCTTT. This yields the protein CASSFLADTEAFF.